The 32 T cell receptor beta chains presented below share a single source sample, sequenced in a study of a mutant IDH1 vaccine in newly diagnosed glioma. Time point indicated: week 35, safety follow-up. Each dose delivered 300 ug of mutant IDH1 20-mer peptide subcutaneously with imiquimod. Assay used: immunoSEQ multiplex PCR; TCRdb lists only in-frame clones, some missing. The sample shows 34,000 or so clones, about 80% of them seen only once. The antigens for these receptors are not known. The sample was PBMCs, taken from a glioma patient whose treatment included an IDH1 peptide vaccine. Every receptor here comes from a woman aged 40 to 50 with glioma.

The chain couples TRBV29-1 to TRBJ2-7; D is undetermined. Trimming left V 7 bases short and J 0 bases short, with 10 bases between. Germline-derived CDR1 and CDR2 are SQVTM and ANQGSEA. The CDR3 is 12 amino acids. The DNA for the CDR3 is TGCAGCGCCGGAAAGGACTCCTACGAGCAGTACTTC. It specifies CSAGKDSYEQYF.

J is TRBJ1-2 and V is TRBV6-5; D not resolved. CDR3 size: 14 residues. V dropped 5 bases and J dropped 3 bases, with 13 bases sitting between them. CDR1 and CDR2 (germline): MNHEY, SVGAGI. DNA for the CDR3: TGTGCCAGCAGTGCAAACAGCGAACACTATGGCTACACCTTC. It encodes CASSANSEHYGYTF.

This sequence joins TRBV5-1 and TRBJ1-1; 8 bases align to TRBD1. The V and J ends lost 0 bases and 4 bases, in that order; junction bases with no gene match: 2. The CDR3 covers 14 residues. The germline CDR1 and CDR2 sequences are SGHRS and YFSETQ. The CDR3 loop reads CASSLVDRGTEAFF. CDR3 nucleotides: TGCGCCAGCAGCTTGGTCGACAGGGGCACTGAAGCTTTCTTT.

The rearrangement joins TRBV7-9 to TRBJ2-3; 8 nucleotides line up with TRBD1. V lost 3 bases and J lost 4; bases outside the gene matches: 3. CDR1 is SEHNR, CDR2 FQNEAQ, per germline (reference sequence). CDR3 size: 14 residues. CDR3 amino acids: CASSLTGEADTQYF. The CDR3 coding sequence is TGTGCCAGCAGCTTGACAGGGGAGGCAGATACGCAGTATTTT.

The chain is built from TRBV21-1 and TRBJ2-7; TRBD1 is taken as the D call from the table, unchecked against the DNA. TRBV21-1 is noted as a pseudogene. The CDR3 has 15 amino acids. CDR3 loop: CASSKRRQSSYEQYF. CDR3 nucleotide sequence: TGTGCCAGCAGCAAACGGAGACAGAGCTCCTACGAGCAGTACTTC.

This clone was counted only a few times. This chain uses TRBV7-9 with TRBJ1-1; TRBD1 is a possible D gene (5 bases). Trimming shortened V by 2 bases and J by 3 bases, and 7 bases separated the two germline ends. The CDR3 has 13 amino acids. CDR1 is SEHNR, CDR2 FQNEAQ, per germline (reference sequence). CDR3 DNA sequence: TGTGCCAGCAGCTTACAAGGGGACACTGAAGCTTTCTTT. Encoded protein: CASSLQGDTEAFF. Using reference TRBV7-9 and TRBJ1-1 for the parts outside the CDR3, the full variable domain is DTGVSQNPRHKITKRGQNVTFRCDPISEHNRLYWYRQTLGQGPEFLTYFQNEAQLEKSRLLSDRFSAERPKGSFSTLEIQRTEQGDSAMYLCASSLQGDTEAFFGQGTRLTVV.

This chain joins TRBV19 and TRBJ1-6; 9 bases align to TRBD1. The germline V gene has CDR1 LNHDA and CDR2 SQIVND (reference sequence). V trimming: 5 bases; J trimming: 12 bases; junction bases outside the gene matches: 11. The CDR3 runs to 15 residues. For the CDR3, the DNA is TGTGCCAGTAGTTTAGGACAGGGGCAGGGTATACCCCTCCACTTT. Encoded protein: CASSLGQGQGIPLHF.

This clone was detected a few times. The V and J genes are TRBV6-6 and TRBJ1-1, with D unclear. Germline-derived CDR1 and CDR2 are MNHNY and SVGAGI (reference sequence). CDR3 length: 12 amino acids. The V gene lost 2 bases and the J gene lost 4 bases, with 5 bases spanning the gap. The CDR3 sequence is CASSYIGTEAFF. Written as DNA, the CDR3 is TGTGCCAGCAGTTACATCGGCACTGAAGCTTTCTTT.

The rearrangement joins TRBV11-3 to TRBJ2-2, with TRBD2 matching 10 bases. CDR3 length: 15 residues. The ends lost 5 bases at V and 7 bases at J; junction bases unmatched: 7. CDR1 is SGHNT and CDR2 is YENEEA in the germline V gene. CDR3: CASSLGTSVVGELFF. Here the CDR3 DNA reads TGTGCCAGCAGCCTCGGGACTAGCGTAGTCGGGGAGCTGTTTTTT.

The rearrangement links TRBV2 to TRBJ1-1, with D tentatively TRBD1 (5 bases). Germline V gives CDR1 SNHLY, CDR2 FYNNEI. The CDR3 spans 14 residues. The V gene lost 6 bases and the J gene lost 4 bases, with 15 bases spanning the gap. This CDR3 reads CASSGTAEGTEAFF. CDR3 sequence (DNA): TGTGCCAGCAGCGGGACCGCCGAGGGCACTGAAGCTTTCTTT.

The rearrangement joins TRBV6-5 to TRBJ2-3; D gene ambiguous. The germline CDR1 and CDR2 sequences are MNHEY and SVGAGI. There are 11 residues in the CDR3. The V end was cut by 6 bases, the J end by 5 bases, with 6 bases between. The CDR3 bases are TGTGCCAGCAGCGACGGAGATACGCAGTATTTT. This sequence encodes CASSDGDTQYF.

The table lists this clone with a few counts. This chain connects TRBV5-5 to TRBJ1-1; tentatively, D is TRBD1 (5 bases). The CDR3 consists of 15 residues. CDR1 SGHKS and CDR2 YYEKEE come from the germline V gene (reference sequence). The V end lost 2 bases, the J end lost 3 bases, and 14 bases lay between the germline ends. The CDR3 protein is CASSFIPGGDTEAFF. The CDR3 DNA follows: TGTGCCAGCAGCTTTATCCCCGGGGGAGACACTGAAGCTTTCTTT.

A single count supports this clone. V usage is TRBV11-3 and J usage is TRBJ2-7, with TRBD2 as a possible D gene (6 bases). Germline V gene data show CDR1 as SGHNT and CDR2 as YENEEA. With 5 bases removed from V and 3 bases from J, the gap between germline ends came to 17 bases. The CDR3 length is 15 residues. For the CDR3, the DNA is TGTGCCAGCAGCCCCGGAGGGGCCTCGATCTACGAGCAGTACTTC. Its protein product is CASSPGGASIYEQYF.

The V and J genes are TRBV18 and TRBJ2-1; 7 bases fit TRBD1. CDR3 length: 15 amino acids. CDR1 is KGHSH, CDR2 LQKENI, per germline. With 0 bases clipped from V and 3 bases from J, the junction kept 2 bases outside the gene matches. CDR3 DNA: TGTGCCAGCTCACCACCCGGGACAGACTACAATGAGCAGTTCTTC. Translating gives CASSPPGTDYNEQFF.

This clone has a handful of counts. The chain couples TRBV4-1 to TRBJ2-2; D is undetermined. The V gene lost 6 bases and the J gene lost 0 bases, with 11 bases spanning the gap. The CDR3 runs to 15 residues. Germline-derived CDR1 and CDR2 are MGHRA and YSYEKL. The CDR3 loop is CASRYADPNTGELFF. The CDR3 region has the DNA TGCGCCAGCAGATACGCAGACCCGAACACCGGGGAGCTGTTTTTT.

The J gene is TRBJ2-7, the V gene TRBV30; D is possibly TRBD1 or TRBD2 (5 bases each). Germline CDR1 GTSNPN, CDR2 SVGIG (reference sequence). The CDR3 contains 11 residues. Trimming took off 8 bases at V and 2 bases at J, with 10 bases between the two ends. The CDR3, as DNA: TGTGCCCCGAGGGGTCCCTACGAGCAGTACTTC. Its protein product is CAPRGPYEQYF.

In its sample, this clone was seen a few times. The V gene is TRBV13, the J gene TRBJ1-1; TRBD1 agrees at 9 bases. The germline V gene has CDR1 PRHDT and CDR2 FYEKMQ (reference sequence). The CDR3 loop spans 16 amino acids. V lost 4 bases to trimming and J lost 1 base; unmatched junction nucleotides: 7. The DNA of the CDR3 is TGTGCCAGCAGCTCCTTTCCGGGACAGGGGAACACTGAAGCTTTCTTT. It specifies CASSSFPGQGNTEAFF.

The V call is TRBV29-1, the J call TRBJ2-1, with D possibly matching TRBD1 (5 bases). The CDR3 extends over 15 amino acids. Germline-derived CDR1 and CDR2 are SQVTM and ANQGSEA. The germline V and J ends were trimmed by 7 bases and 1 base, with 17 bases remaining between them. In nucleotides, the CDR3 is TGCAGCGGGGGCCGGTCTGTAGGGTCCTACAATGAGCAGTTCTTC. Translation gives CSGGRSVGSYNEQFF.

V usage is TRBV5-6 and J usage is TRBJ2-7; D remains ambiguous. V was shortened by 1 base and J by 4 bases, with 9 bases between the two germline ends. This CDR3 region has 13 residues. Per germline, CDR1 SGHDT and CDR2 YYEEEE. The CDR3 loop reads CASSLNRYYEQYF. The CDR3 bases are TGTGCCAGCAGCTTGAACAGATATTACGAGCAGTACTTC.

The chain uses TRBV6-5 and TRBJ1-2; TRBD1 aligns across 9 bases. The CDR3 has 15 amino acids. Looked up from germline, CDR1 is MNHEY and CDR2 is SVGAGI. Trimming removed 2 bases from V and 7 bases from J; junction bases left unmatched: 8. The CDR3 loop is CASSYTAGTGSGYTF. In nucleotides, the CDR3 is TGTGCCAGCAGTTACACAGCCGGGACAGGGTCTGGCTACACCTTC.

The gene calls are TRBV6-5 and TRBJ2-6; D is ambiguous. V lost 1 base and J lost 0, with 7 bases in between. This CDR3 has 16 residues. Germline CDR1 reads MNHEY; CDR2 reads SVGAGI. The CDR3 loop reads CASSYFLGSGANVLTF. CDR3 coding DNA: TGTGCCAGCAGTTACTTTTTGGGCTCTGGGGCCAACGTCCTGACTTTC.

With regard to this clone: The junction and the germline gene differ at one end; a read error may be behind it. The chain carries TRBV5-6 and TRBJ1-5, with 11 bases matching TRBD1. Germline values: CDR1 SGHDT, CDR2 YYEEEE. The CDR3 spans 15 residues. For the CDR3, the DNA is TGTGCCAGCAGCGCACGGACAGGGGGCGATCAGTCCCAGCATTTT. Translating it yields CASSARTGGDQSQHF.

With regard to this clone: The same CDR3 is also encoded by other DNA sequences in this sample. The rearrangement joins TRBV29-1 to TRBJ1-1; TRBD1 might be the D (5 bases). CDR1 SQVTM and CDR2 ANQGSEA come from the germline V gene. Trimming cost V 4 bases and J 1 base, with 7 bases left between them. CDR3 length equals 12 residues. This CDR3 reads CSVGGGNTEAFF. Written as DNA, the CDR3 is TGCAGCGTTGGGGGCGGGAACACTGAAGCTTTCTTT.

The rearrangement joins TRBV5-4 to TRBJ1-5; D is unclear. Germline V gene sequence: CDR1 SGHNT, CDR2 YYREEE (reference sequence). The length of the CDR3 is 13 residues. Trimming pared 3 bases from V and 6 bases from J, leaving 10 bases between. In DNA form, the CDR3 reads TGTGCCAGCAGCTACGGAGATAGTCAGCCCCAGCATTTT. It specifies CASSYGDSQPQHF.

The gene calls are TRBV9 and TRBJ1-6, with a possible D match to TRBD1 (5 bases). Germline CDR1 reads SGDLS; CDR2 reads YYNGEE. The CDR3 covers 15 residues. Deletions cut 0 bases from V and 10 bases from J, with 14 bases between. The CDR3 spells CASSVEEGVGSPLHF. The CDR3 region has the DNA TGTGCCAGCAGCGTAGAGGAAGGGGTCGGGTCACCCCTCCACTTT.

This sequence joins TRBV7-2 and TRBJ1-2; possibly TRBD1 for D (6 bases). The germline CDR1 and CDR2 sequences are SGHTA and FQGNSA. The CDR3 is 16 residues long. Trimming took off 0 bases at V and 2 bases at J, with 13 bases between the two ends. CDR3 loop: CASSLAGGAGNYGYTF. DNA for the CDR3: TGTGCCAGCAGCTTAGCGGGGGGGGCAGGGAACTATGGCTACACCTTC.

This chain joins TRBV9 and TRBJ1-1; D not resolved. The germline V and J ends were trimmed by 2 bases and 3 bases, with 11 bases remaining between them. Germline loops: CDR1 SGDLS, CDR2 YYNGEE. The CDR3 has 14 amino acids. CDR3 bases: TGTGCCAGCAGCGTTGATGGTTGGGACACTGAAGCTTTCTTT. Its protein product is CASSVDGWDTEAFF. Combining the CDR3 with reference TRBV9 and TRBJ1-1 gives the whole variable domain DSGVTQTPKHLITATGQRVTLRCSPRSGDLSVYWYQQSLDQGLQFLIQYYNGEERAKGNILERFSAQQFPDLHSELNLSSLELGDSALYFCASSVDGWDTEAFFGQGTRLTVV.

The chain combines TRBV19 with TRBJ2-5, with D tentatively TRBD2 (7 bases). The CDR3 loop spans 14 amino acids. The V gene lost 5 bases and the J gene lost 4 bases, with 14 bases spanning the gap. Germline CDR1 LNHDA, CDR2 SQIVND (reference sequence). CDR3 region: CASSSGGRGETQYF. For the CDR3, the DNA is TGTGCCAGTAGTTCGGGGGGCCGGGGAGAGACCCAGTACTTC.

The chain is built from TRBV9 and TRBJ2-3, with 12 nucleotides matching TRBD2. The CDR3 totals 17 residues. With 0 bases clipped from V and 6 bases from J, the junction kept 8 bases outside the gene matches. Germline loops: CDR1 SGDLS, CDR2 YYNGEE. CDR3 coding DNA: TGTGCCAGCAGCGTAGCGACTAGCGGGGGATCCCTTGATACGCAGTATTTT. It yields the protein CASSVATSGGSLDTQYF.

This chain links TRBV6-6 with TRBJ1-2; 8 positions agree with TRBD1. The CDR3 spans 16 residues. CDR1 is MNHNY, CDR2 SVGAGI, per germline (reference sequence). V gave up 4 bases and J gave up 4 bases; unmatched junction bases: 11. The CDR3: CASSFSPDRAGYGYTF. DNA of the CDR3: TGTGCCAGCAGTTTCTCACCGGACAGGGCCGGCTATGGCTACACCTTC.

The rearrangement uses TRBV18 and TRBJ2-2; D not certain. Trimming pared 0 bases from V and 8 bases from J, leaving 10 bases between. Germline CDR1 is KGHSH and CDR2 is LQKENI. CDR3 length: 14 amino acids. CDR3 sequence: CASSPPLFSGELFF. CDR3 nucleotides: TGTGCCAGCTCACCACCCTTATTCTCGGGGGAGCTGTTTTTT.

The CDR3 loop is CASSTRGGADTQYF. The CDR3 DNA sequence: TGCGCCAGCAGCACCCGGGGGGGAGCAGATACGCAGTATTTT. This chain joins TRBV5-1 and TRBJ2-3, with 8 bases matching TRBD2. Trimming removed 4 bases from V and 4 bases from J; junction bases left unmatched: 5. The CDR3 has 14 amino acids. Per germline, CDR1 SGHRS and CDR2 YFSETQ.